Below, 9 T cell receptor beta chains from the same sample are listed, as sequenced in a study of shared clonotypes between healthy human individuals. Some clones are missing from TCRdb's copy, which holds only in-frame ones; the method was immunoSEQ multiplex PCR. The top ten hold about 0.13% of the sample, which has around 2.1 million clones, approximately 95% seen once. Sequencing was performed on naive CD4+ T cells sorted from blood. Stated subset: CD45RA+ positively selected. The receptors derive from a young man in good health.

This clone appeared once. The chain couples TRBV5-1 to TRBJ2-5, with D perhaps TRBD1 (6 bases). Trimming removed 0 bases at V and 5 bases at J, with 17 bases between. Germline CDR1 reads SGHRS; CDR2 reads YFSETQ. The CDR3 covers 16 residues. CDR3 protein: CASSLDVWQGWETQYF. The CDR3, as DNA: TGCGCCAGCAGCTTGGATGTCTGGCAGGGGTGGGAGACCCAGTACTTC.

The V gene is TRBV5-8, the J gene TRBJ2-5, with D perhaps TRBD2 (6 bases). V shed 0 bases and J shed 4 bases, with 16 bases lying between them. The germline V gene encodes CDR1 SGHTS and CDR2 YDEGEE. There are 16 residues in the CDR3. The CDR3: CASSLALAAQVETQYF. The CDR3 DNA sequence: TGTGCCAGCAGCTTGGCATTAGCGGCACAGGTAGAGACCCAGTACTTC.

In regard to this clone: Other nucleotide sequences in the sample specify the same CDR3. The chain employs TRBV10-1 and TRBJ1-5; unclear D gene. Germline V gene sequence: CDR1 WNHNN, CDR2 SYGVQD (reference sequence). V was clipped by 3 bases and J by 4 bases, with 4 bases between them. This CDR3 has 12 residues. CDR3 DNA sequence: TGCGCCAGCAGTGACGGGAATCAGCCCCAGCATTTT. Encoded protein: CASSDGNQPQHF.

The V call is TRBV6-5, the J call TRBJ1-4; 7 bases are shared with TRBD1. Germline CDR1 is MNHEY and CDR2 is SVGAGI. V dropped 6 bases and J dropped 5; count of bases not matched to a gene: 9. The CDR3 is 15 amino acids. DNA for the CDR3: TGTGCCAGCAGCGCTACAGGGGTGCCGAATGAAAAACTGTTTTTT. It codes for CASSATGVPNEKLFF.

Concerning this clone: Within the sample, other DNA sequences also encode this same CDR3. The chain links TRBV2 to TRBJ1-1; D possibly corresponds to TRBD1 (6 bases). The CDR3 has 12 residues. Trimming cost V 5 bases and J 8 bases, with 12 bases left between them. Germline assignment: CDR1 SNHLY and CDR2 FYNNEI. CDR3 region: CASSYRVTEAFF. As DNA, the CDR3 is TGTGCCAGCAGTTACAGGGTAACGGAAGCTTTCTTT. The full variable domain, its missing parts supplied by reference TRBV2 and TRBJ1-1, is EPEVTQTPSHQVTQMGQEVILRCVPISNHLYFYWYRQILGQKVEFLVSFYNNEISEKSEIFDDQFSVERPDGSNFTLKIRSTKLEDSAMYFCASSYRVTEAFFGQGTRLTVV.

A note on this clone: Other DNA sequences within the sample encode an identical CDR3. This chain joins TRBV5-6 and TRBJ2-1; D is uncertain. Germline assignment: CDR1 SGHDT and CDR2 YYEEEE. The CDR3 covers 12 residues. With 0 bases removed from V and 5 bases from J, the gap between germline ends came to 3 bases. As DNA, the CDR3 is TGTGCCAGCAGCTTGGGAGACAATGAGCAGTTCTTC. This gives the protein CASSLGDNEQFF.

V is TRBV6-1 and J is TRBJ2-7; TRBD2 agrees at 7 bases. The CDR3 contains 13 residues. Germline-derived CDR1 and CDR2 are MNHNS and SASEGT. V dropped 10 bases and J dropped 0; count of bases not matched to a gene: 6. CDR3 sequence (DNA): TGTGCCACCCTGCGGGGGTCCTCCTACGAGCAGTACTTC. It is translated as CATLRGSSYEQYF.

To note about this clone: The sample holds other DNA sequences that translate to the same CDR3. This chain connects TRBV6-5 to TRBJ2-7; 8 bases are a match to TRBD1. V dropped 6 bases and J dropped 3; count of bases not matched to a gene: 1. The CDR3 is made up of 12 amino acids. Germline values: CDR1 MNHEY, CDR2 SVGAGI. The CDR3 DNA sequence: TGTGCCAGCAGGACAGGGGACTACGAGCAGTACTTC. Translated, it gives CASRTGDYEQYF.

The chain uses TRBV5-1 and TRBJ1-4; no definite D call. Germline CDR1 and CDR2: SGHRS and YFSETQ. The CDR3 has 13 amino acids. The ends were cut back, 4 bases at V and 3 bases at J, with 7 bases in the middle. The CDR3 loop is CASSEQSNEKLFF. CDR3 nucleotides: TGCGCCAGCAGCGAACAGTCTAATGAAAAACTGTTTTTT.